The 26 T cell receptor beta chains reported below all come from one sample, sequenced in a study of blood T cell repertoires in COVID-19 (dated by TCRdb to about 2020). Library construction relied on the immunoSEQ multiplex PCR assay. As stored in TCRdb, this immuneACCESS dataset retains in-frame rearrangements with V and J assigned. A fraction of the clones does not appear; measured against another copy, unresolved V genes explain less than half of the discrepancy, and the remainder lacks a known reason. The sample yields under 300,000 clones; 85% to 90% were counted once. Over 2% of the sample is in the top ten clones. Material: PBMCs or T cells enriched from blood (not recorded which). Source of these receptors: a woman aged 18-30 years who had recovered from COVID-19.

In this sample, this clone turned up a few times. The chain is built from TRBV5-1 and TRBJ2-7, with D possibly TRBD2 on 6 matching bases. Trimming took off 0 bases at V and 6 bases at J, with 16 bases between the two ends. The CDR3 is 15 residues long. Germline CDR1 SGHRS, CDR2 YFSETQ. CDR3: CASSLEPGGSSEQYF. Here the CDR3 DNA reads TGCGCCAGCAGCTTGGAGCCAGGAGGGTCTTCCGAGCAGTACTTC.

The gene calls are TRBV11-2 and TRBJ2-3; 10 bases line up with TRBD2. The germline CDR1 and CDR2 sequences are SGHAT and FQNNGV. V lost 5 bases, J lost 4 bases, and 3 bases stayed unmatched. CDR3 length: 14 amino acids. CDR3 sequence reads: CASSASGGPDTQYF. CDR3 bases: TGTGCCAGCAGCGCTAGCGGGGGACCAGATACGCAGTATTTT. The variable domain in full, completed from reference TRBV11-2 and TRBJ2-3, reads EAGVAQSPRYKIIEKRQSVAFWCNPISGHATLYWYQQILGQGPKLLIQFQNNGVVDDSQLPKDRFSAERLKGVDSTLKIQPAKLEDSAVYLCASSASGGPDTQYFGPGTRLTVL.

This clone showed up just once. The CDR3 DNA reads TGCGCCAGCAGTCTATACCCGGAGCACAACCACTATGGCTACACCTTC. It specifies CASSLYPEHNHYGYTF. J is TRBJ1-2 and V is TRBV10-1, with D unresolved. The germline V gene encodes CDR1 WNHNN and CDR2 SYGVQD (reference sequence). The CDR3 length is 16 residues. Trimming shortened V by 5 bases and J by 3 bases, and 19 bases separated the two germline ends.

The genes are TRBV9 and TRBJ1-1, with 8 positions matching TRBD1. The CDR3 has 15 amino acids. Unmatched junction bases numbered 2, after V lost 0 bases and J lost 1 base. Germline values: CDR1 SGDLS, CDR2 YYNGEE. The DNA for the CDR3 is TGTGCCAGCAGCGTAGGGGGACAGGCGAACACTGAAGCTTTCTTT. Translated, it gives CASSVGGQANTEAFF.

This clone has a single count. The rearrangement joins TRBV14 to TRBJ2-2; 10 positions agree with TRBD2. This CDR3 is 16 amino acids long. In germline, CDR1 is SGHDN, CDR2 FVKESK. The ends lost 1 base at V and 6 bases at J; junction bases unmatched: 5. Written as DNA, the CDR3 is TGTGCCAGCAGCCAAGTCCCTAGCGGGGGTCCCGGGGAGCTGTTTTTT. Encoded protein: CASSQVPSGGPGELFF.

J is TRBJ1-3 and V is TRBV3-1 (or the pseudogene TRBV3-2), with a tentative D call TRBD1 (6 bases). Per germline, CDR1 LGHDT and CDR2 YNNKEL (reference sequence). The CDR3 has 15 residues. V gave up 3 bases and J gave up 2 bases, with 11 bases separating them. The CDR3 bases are TGTGCCAGCAGCCAGGGGGCCCGGACTGGAAACACCATATATTTT. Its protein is CASSQGARTGNTIYF.

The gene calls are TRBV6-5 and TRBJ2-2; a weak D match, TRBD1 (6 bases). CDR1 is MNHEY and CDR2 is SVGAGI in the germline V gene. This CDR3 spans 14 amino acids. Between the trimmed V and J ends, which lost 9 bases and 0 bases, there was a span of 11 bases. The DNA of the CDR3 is TGTGCCAGTACCAGGGGCGCGAACACCGGGGAGCTGTTTTTT. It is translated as CASTRGANTGELFF.

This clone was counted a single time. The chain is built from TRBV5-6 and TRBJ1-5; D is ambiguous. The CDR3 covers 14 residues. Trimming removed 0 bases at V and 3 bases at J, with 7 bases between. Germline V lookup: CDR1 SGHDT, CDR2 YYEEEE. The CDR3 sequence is CASSLGGLNQPQHF. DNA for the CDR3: TGTGCCAGCAGCTTGGGAGGGCTCAATCAGCCCCAGCATTTT.

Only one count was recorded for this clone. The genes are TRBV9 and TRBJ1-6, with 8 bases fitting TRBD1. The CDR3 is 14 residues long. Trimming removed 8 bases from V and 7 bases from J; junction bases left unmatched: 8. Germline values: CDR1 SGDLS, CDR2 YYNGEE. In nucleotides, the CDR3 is TGTGCCAGAATAGTACAGGGGGGAAATTCACCCCTCCACTTT. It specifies CARIVQGGNSPLHF. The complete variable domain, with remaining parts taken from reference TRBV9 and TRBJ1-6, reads DSGVTQTPKHLITATGQRVTLRCSPRSGDLSVYWYQQSLDQGLQFLIQYYNGEERAKGNILERFSAQQFPDLHSELNLSSLELGDSALYFCARIVQGGNSPLHFGNGTRLTVT.

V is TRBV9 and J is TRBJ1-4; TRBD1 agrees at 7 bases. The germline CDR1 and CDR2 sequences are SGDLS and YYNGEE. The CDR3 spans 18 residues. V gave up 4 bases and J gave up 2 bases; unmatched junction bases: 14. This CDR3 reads CASSPFGLQGRTNEKLFF. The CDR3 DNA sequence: TGTGCCAGCAGCCCATTCGGCCTACAGGGGCGGACTAATGAAAAACTGTTTTTT. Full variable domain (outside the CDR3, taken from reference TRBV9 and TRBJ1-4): DSGVTQTPKHLITATGQRVTLRCSPRSGDLSVYWYQQSLDQGLQFLIQYYNGEERAKGNILERFSAQQFPDLHSELNLSSLELGDSALYFCASSPFGLQGRTNEKLFFGSGTQLSVL.

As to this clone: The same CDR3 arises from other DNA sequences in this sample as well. The CDR3 DNA reads as TGCAGTGCTAGAGGTAGGGGAGAAGCTTTCTTT. Protein: CSARGRGEAFF. V gene TRBV20-1 combines with J gene TRBJ1-1; perhaps TRBD1 as D (5 bases). V was shortened by 1 base and J by 8 bases, with 8 bases between the two germline ends. This CDR3 region has 11 residues. Looked up from germline, CDR1 is DFQATT and CDR2 is SNEGSKA (reference sequence).

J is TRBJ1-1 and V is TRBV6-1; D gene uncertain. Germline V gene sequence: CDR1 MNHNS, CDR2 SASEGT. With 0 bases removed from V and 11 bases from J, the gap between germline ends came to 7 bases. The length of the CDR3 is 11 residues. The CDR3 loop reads CASSEARNAFF. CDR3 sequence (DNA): TGTGCCAGCAGTGAAGCGCGTAACGCTTTCTTT.

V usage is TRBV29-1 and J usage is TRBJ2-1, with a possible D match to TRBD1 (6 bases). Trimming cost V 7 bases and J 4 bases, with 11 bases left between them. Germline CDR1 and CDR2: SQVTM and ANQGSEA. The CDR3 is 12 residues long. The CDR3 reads CSADRLYNEQFF. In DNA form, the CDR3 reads TGCAGCGCGGACAGACTATACAATGAGCAGTTCTTC.

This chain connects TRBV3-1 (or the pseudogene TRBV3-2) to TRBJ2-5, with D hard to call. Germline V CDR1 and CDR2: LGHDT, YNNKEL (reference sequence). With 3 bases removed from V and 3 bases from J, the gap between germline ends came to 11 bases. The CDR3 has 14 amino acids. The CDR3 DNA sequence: TGTGCCAGCAGCCATCTGCTGGAGAAAGAGACCCAGTACTTC. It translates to CASSHLLEKETQYF.

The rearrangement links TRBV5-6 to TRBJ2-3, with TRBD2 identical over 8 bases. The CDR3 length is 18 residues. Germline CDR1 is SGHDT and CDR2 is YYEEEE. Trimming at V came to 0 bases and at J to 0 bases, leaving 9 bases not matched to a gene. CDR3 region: CASSLEAGGYSSTDTQYF. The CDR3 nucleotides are TGTGCCAGCAGCTTGGAGGCGGGGGGTTACTCTAGCACAGATACGCAGTATTTT.

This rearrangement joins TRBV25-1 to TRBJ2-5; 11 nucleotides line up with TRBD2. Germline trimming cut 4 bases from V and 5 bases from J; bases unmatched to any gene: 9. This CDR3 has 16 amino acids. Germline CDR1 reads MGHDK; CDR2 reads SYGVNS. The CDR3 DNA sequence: TGTGCCAGCAGTGCCCCGGCTAGCGGGGGGTTGGAGACCCAGTACTTC. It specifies CASSAPASGGLETQYF.

The CDR3 sequence: CASSLGSANYGYTF. The CDR3 nucleotides read TGTGCCAGCAGCTTGGGGAGTGCTAACTATGGCTACACCTTC. The V call is TRBV7-8, the J call TRBJ1-2; D is ambiguous. Trimming removed 3 bases at V and 0 bases at J, with 8 bases between. Looked up from germline, CDR1 is SGHVS and CDR2 is FQNEAQ. This CDR3 region has 14 residues.

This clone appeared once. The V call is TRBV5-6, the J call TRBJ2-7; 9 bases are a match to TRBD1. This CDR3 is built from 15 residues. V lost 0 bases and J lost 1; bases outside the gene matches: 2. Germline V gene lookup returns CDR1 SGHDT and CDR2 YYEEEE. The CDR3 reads CASSLAGQGSYEQYF. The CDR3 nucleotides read TGTGCCAGCAGCTTGGCGGGACAGGGTTCCTACGAGCAGTACTTC.

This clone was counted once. CDR3 DNA sequence: TGTGCCAGCAGTGAACAGCTGGGACAGGGACCTGGAGTTACGCAGTATTTT. Translation: CASSEQLGQGPGVTQYF. J is TRBJ2-3 and V is TRBV25-1, with 9 bases aligning to TRBD1. The ends lost 2 bases at V and 8 bases at J; junction bases unmatched: 14. Germline V gene sequence: CDR1 MGHDK, CDR2 SYGVNS. The CDR3 contains 17 residues.

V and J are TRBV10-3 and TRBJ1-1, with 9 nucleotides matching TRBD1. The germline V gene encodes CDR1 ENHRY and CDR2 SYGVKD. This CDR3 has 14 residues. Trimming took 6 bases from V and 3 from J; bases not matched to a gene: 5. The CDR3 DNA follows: TGTGCCATCAGCCTGACAGGGGGGGACACTGAAGCTTTCTTT. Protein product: CAISLTGGDTEAFF.

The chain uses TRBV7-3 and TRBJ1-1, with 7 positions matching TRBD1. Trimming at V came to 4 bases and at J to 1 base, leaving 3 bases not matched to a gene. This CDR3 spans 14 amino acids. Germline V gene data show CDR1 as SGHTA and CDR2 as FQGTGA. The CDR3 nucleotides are TGTGCCAGCAGCTCGCGGACAGGGAACACTGAAGCTTTCTTT. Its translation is CASSSRTGNTEAFF.

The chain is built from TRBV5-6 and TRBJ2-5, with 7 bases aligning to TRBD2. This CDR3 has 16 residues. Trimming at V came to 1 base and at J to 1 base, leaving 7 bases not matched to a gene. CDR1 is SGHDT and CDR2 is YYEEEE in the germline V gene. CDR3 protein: CASSLTASGFQETQYF. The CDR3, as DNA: TGTGCCAGCAGCTTGACGGCTAGCGGATTCCAAGAGACCCAGTACTTC.

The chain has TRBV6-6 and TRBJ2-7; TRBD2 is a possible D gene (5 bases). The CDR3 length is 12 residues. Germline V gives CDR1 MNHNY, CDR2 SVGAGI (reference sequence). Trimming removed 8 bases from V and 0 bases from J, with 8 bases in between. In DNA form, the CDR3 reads TGTGCCAGCGGACTCCGCTCCTACGAGCAGTACTTC. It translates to CASGLRSYEQYF.

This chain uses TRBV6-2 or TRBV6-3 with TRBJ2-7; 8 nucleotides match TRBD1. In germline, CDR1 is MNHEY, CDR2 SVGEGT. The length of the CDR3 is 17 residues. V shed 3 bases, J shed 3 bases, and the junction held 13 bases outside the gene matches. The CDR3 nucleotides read TGTGCCAGCAGTTATCGCGTACAAGGGACAGGTGGCTACGAGCAGTACTTC. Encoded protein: CASSYRVQGTGGYEQYF.

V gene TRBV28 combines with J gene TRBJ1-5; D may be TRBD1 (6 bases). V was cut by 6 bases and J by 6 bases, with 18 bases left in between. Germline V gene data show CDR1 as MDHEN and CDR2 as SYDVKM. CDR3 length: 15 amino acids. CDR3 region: CASRGHDPDGQPQHF. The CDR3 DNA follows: TGTGCCAGCAGGGGACACGATCCTGATGGTCAGCCCCAGCATTTT.

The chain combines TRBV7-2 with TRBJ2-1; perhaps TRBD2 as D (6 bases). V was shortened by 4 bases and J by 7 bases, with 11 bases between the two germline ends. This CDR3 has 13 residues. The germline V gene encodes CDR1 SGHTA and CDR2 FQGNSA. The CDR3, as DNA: TGTGCCAGCAGCTGGGGCGGGGAGAATGAGCAGTTCTTC. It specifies CASSWGGENEQFF.